A single sample is the source of the 4 T cell receptor beta chains below, sequenced in a study of early T cells in non-severe SARS-CoV-2 infection. Each CDR3 protein is one row after TCRdb ran MiXCR on the 5' RACE reads. Among tens of thousands of distinct CDR3 sequences, about 13% were seen once, and the ten largest hold about 8.5%. The sequencing input was whole blood. The receptors derive from an adult who was a healthcare worker with PCR-confirmed SARS-CoV-2 infection or an uninfected control (not recorded which).

This clonotype was counted ten times or more. The chain combines TRBV7-9 with TRBJ2-1; 9 bases agree with TRBD2. The CDR3 consists of 17 residues. Germline trimming cut 0 bases from V and 6 bases from J; bases unmatched to any gene: 9. The germline V gene encodes CDR1 SEHNR and CDR2 FQNEAQ (reference sequence). This CDR3 reads CASSLAGVAGAGNEQFF. CDR3 nucleotide sequence: TGTGCCAGCAGCTTAGCGGGGGTAGCGGGAGCGGGCAATGAGCAGTTCTTC.

Only a few counts were recorded for this clonotype. The CDR3 nucleotides read TGTGCCAGCAGAACCACGGGACTAGAATACGAGCAGTACTTC. It specifies CASRTTGLEYEQYF. The chain is built from TRBV28 and TRBJ2-7, with 8 bases matching TRBD2. The germline gives CDR1 MDHEN, CDR2 SYDVKM. Trimming cost V 6 bases and J 4 bases; bases outside gene matches: 8. The CDR3 is made up of 14 amino acids. The variable domain in full, completed from reference TRBV28 and TRBJ2-7, reads DVKVTQSSRYLVKRTGEKVFLECVQDMDHENMFWYRQDPGLGLRLIYFSYDVKMKEKGDIPEGYSVSREKKERFSLILESASTNQTSMYLCASRTTGLEYEQYFGPGTRLTVT.

This clonotype was counted ten times or more. V is TRBV7-9 and J is TRBJ2-1, with D possibly being TRBD2 (5 bases). The CDR3 contains 14 residues. The germline V gene encodes CDR1 SEHNR and CDR2 FQNEAQ (reference sequence). The V gene lost 4 bases and the J gene lost 6 bases, with 13 bases spanning the gap. The CDR3 region has the DNA TGTGCCAGCAGCTCCCGACTAAGAGGCAATGAGCAGTTCTTC. Its translation: CASSSRLRGNEQFF.

The chain employs TRBV6-1 and TRBJ2-1; 7 bases map to TRBD1. With V trimmed by 8 bases and J by 6 bases, 10 bases remained unmatched. Looked up from germline, CDR1 is MNHNS and CDR2 is SASEGT. CDR3 length: 14 residues. The CDR3 protein is CASSRTGFSNEQFF. The CDR3 DNA follows: TGTGCCAGCTCTAGGACAGGCTTTTCCAATGAGCAGTTCTTC.